This T cell receptor beta chain was retrieved from a study of Ad26.COV2.S vaccination and SARS-CoV-2 variants (dated by TCRdb to about 2021). Study-wide context: Donors in the vaccine arm were drawn from COV1001, a phase I-IIa trial of Ad26.COV2.S in healthy adults that was multicentre, randomized, double-blind and placebo-controlled. Ad26.COV2.S was administered intramuscularly at 5 x 10^10 or 1 x 10^11 viral particles, either as a single shot or as two shots given 56 days apart. Sequencing of the TCRbeta repertoire served to evaluate the specificity and breadth of SARS-CoV-2-reactive T cell receptors following Ad26.COV2.S vaccination. A total of roughly 32 samples were included in the TCR-sequenced set, comprising 19 Ad26.COV2.S vaccine recipients, 5 placebo recipients and 8 SARS-CoV-2 convalescent individuals. Trial participants were randomized into five groups of five, in which low-dose or high-dose Ad26.COV2.S was given once or twice, or placebo was given on both occasions. Blinding of investigators to trial group allocation was maintained during experiments and outcome assessment. What the authors observed across the whole study: Vaccine and placebo recipients had similar non-spike TCR breadth, a finding consistent with the vaccine containing only spike. Ad26.COV2.S recipients had higher spike-specific TCR breadth than placebo recipients (P = 0.0014). The study lacked the statistical power to compare responses across vaccine doses or regimens. After vaccination, substantial breadth of spike-specific CD8+ and CD4+ T cell responses was reported. It was noted by the authors that total T cell responses may have been underestimated by the TCR breadth and depth analyses.

Comments on this clone: The clone's antigen remains unknown. There are no base qualities to consult, and no much larger clone falls within one base.

Interpreted using the paper, the treatment or condition label stands for: around 19 received Ad26.COV2.S at low or high dose, single or two shots; several received placebo; per-sample allocation not given. For vaccine and placebo recipients, the sequenced repertoires came from samples collected on day 63 after the first injection. Between 29 July and 7 August 2020, Cohort 1b enrolled around 24 adults aged 18-55 years at one site in Boston, USA. Ad26.COV2.S was a replication-incompetent adenovirus type 26 vector that expressed a prefusion-stabilized SARS-CoV-2 spike protein derived from the original Wuhan strain. The immunoSEQ Assay was the method used to sequence TCRbeta CDR3 regions. After extraction, genomic DNA underwent amplification by bias-controlled multiplex PCR, followed by high-throughput sequencing. In the source study's methods: To quantify the absolute abundance of every unique TCRbeta CDR3 region, sequences were collapsed and filtered. T cell fraction was estimated by normalizing TCRbeta template counts to usable DNA, which was measured by amplifying reference genes present in all nucleated cells. Repertoire TCRs were annotated as SARS-CoV-2-specific by exact matching of V gene, CDR3 amino acid sequence and J gene to a known reactive TCR set. The reference SARS-CoV-2 TCR set came from MIRA and was filtered for enrichment in COVID-19-positive ImmuneCODE repertoires, removing public or cross-reactive TCRs. Using the MIRA antigens, annotated TCRs were further analysed by specific ORF or by position within an ORF. Breadth was defined as annotated unique rearrangements over total unique productive rearrangements; depth was the summed frequency of those rearrangements. Two-sided Wilcoxon rank-sum tests were applied when comparing TCR breadth between groups. Entries here come from immuneACCESS through TCRdb and include only in-frame sequences with V and J called. Some clones fail to appear in such tables; in the studies checked, an unresolved V gene covers under half of the shortfall, and the cause of the remainder is unknown. D and trimming come from the DNA, and the V and J calls and clone size come from that table. Counted in this sample were about 390,000 clones; roughly 90% of them appeared once. Around 1.7% of the sample comes from the top ten.

Measured from the cysteine to the phenylalanine, the CDR3 is 16 residues long. The retained sequence is limited to the CDR3, 48 bases, with the frame set at the first base. As encoded in the germline V gene, CDR1 is SGHTA while CDR2 is FQGNSA. V and J lose 0 bases and 4 bases, and a span of 15 bases separates them. The sequences come from peripheral blood, collected in a trial of Ad26.COV2.S vaccine versus placebo. This TCR was sampled from a person aged 18 to 65 who received the Ad26.COV2.S COVID-19 vaccine or a placebo. The rearrangement combines TRBV7-2 with TRBJ1-2; TRBD1 is perhaps the D gene, given 6 matching bases. The bases read TGTGCCAGCAGCTTAGCGGTCGGGGGGCGCGGCTATGGCTACACCTTC. This gives the protein CASSLAVGGRGYGYTF.